Described below is a single T cell receptor beta chain sequence and its context. CDR3 length: 14 residues. Germline loops: CDR1 MNHEY, CDR2 SMNVEV (reference sequence). V trimming: 4 bases; J trimming: 7 bases; junction bases outside the gene matches: 5. Naivety among CD8 cells was defined by CD45RO negativity and positive CCR7 selection, thereby excluding terminally differentiated effector memory CD45RA+ cells. These data are taken from a study of shared clonotypes between healthy human individuals. Template for every sorted-subset replicate PCR totaled approximately 0.2 ug DNA, tens of thousands of T cell genomes. Libraries were prepared by immunoSEQ multiplex PCR; TCRdb keeps only in-frame clonotypes and omits some of them. The sample contains roughly 770,000 clones, about 96% of which appear only once.

What was sequenced was naive CD8+ T cells sorted from blood. The chain has TRBV27 and TRBJ2-1; 9 bases agree with TRBD1. This receptor was taken from a man younger than 40 in good health. CDR3 nucleotides: TGTGCCAGCAGTTCCGGGACAGGGATAAATGAGCAGTTCTTC. Its protein is CASSSGTGINEQFF.